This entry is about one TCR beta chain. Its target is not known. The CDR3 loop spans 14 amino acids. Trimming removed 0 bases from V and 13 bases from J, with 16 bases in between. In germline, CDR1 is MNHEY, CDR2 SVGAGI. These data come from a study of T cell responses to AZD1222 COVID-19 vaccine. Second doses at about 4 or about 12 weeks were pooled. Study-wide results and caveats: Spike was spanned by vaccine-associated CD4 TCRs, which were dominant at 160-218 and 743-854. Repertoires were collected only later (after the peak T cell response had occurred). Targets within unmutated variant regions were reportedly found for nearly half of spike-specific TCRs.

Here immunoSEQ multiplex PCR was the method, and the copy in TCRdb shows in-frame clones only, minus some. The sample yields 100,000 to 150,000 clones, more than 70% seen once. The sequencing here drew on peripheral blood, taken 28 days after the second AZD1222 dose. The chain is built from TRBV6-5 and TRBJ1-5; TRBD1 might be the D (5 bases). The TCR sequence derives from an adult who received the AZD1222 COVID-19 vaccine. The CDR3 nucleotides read TGTGCCAGCAGTTACTCGTCCCAGGTAGGGGAGCAGCATTTT. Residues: CASSYSSQVGEQHF.